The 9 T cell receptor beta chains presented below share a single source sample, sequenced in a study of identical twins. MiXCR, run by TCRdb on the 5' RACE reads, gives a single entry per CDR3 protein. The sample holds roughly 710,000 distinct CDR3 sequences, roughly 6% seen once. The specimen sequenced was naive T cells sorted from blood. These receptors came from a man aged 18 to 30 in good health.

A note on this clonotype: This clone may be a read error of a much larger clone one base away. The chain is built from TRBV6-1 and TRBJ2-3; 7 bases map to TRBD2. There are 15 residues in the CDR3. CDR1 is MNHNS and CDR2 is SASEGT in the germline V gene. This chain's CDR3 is CASTLQSSGTDAQYF. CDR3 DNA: TGTGCCAGCACACTTCAGTCTAGCGGCACAGATGCGCAGTATTTT.

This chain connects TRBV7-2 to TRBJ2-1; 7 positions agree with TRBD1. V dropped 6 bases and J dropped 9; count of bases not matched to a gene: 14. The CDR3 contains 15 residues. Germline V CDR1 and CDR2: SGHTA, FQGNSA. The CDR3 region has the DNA TGTGCCAGCAGTGGCGTCAGGGGGTCATGGGGTGAGCAGTTCTTC. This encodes CASSGVRGSWGEQFF.

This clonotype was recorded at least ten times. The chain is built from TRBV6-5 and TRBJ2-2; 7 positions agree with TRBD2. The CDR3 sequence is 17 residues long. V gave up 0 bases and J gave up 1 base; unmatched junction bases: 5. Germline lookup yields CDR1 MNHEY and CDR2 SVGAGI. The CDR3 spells CASSYSFGGGNTGELFF. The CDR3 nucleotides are TGTGCCAGCAGTTACTCCTTTGGGGGGGGGAACACCGGGGAGCTGTTTTTT.

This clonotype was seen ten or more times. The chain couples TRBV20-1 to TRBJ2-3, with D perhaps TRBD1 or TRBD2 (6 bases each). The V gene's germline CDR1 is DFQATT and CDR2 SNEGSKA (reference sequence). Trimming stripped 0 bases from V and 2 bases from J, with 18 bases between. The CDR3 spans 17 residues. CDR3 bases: TGCAGTGCTAGAGAGGGGGGCGAACAAAGATTCACAGATACGCAGTATTTT. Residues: CSAREGGEQRFTDTQYF.

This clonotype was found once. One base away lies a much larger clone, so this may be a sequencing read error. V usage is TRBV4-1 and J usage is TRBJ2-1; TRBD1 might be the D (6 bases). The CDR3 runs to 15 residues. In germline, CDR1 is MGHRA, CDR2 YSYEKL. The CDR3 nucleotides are TGCGCCAGCAGCCTGAAGGGGGTAGCGTACAATGAGCAGTGCTTC. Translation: CASSLKGVAYNEQCF.

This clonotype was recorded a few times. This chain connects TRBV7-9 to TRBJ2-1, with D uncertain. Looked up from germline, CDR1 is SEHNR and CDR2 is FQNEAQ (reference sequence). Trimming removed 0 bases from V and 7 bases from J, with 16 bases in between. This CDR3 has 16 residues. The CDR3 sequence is CASSLARRVILNEQFF. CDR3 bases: TGTGCCAGCAGCTTAGCGCGGCGCGTAATCTTGAATGAGCAGTTCTTC.

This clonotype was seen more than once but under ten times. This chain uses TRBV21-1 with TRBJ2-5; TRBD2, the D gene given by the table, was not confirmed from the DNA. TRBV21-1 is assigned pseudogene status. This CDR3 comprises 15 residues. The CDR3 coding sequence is TGTGCCAGCAGCGGGGCGACTAGCGGAGGGGAGACCCAGTACTTC. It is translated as CASSGATSGGETQYF.

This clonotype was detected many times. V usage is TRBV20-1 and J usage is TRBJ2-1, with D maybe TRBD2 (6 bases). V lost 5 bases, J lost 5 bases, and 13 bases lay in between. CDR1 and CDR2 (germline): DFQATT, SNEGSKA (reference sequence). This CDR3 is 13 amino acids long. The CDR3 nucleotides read TGCAGTGCTCTGGGGGACTTCAACAATGAGCAGTTCTTC. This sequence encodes CSALGDFNNEQFF.

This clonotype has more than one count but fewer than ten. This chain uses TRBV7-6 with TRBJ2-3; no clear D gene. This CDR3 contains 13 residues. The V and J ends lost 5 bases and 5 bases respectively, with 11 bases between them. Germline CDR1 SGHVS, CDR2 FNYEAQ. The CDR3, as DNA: TGTGCCAGCAGCCCGATAGGATTAGATACGCAGTATTTT. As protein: CASSPIGLDTQYF.